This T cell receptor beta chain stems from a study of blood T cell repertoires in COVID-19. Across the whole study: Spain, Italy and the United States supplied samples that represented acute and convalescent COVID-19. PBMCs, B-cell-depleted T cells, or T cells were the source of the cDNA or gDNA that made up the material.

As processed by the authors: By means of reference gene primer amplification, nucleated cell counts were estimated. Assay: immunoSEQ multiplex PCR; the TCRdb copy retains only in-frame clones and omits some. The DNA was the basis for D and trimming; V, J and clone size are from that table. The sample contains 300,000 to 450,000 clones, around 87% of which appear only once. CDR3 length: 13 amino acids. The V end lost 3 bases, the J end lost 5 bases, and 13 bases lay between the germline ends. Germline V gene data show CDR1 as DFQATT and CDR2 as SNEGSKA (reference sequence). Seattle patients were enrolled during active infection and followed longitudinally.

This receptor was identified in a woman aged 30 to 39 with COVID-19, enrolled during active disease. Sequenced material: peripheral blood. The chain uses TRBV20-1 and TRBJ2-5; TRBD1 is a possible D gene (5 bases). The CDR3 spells CSASVIAGETQYF. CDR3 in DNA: TGCAGTGCTAGTGTGATAGCAGGGGAGACCCAGTACTTC.